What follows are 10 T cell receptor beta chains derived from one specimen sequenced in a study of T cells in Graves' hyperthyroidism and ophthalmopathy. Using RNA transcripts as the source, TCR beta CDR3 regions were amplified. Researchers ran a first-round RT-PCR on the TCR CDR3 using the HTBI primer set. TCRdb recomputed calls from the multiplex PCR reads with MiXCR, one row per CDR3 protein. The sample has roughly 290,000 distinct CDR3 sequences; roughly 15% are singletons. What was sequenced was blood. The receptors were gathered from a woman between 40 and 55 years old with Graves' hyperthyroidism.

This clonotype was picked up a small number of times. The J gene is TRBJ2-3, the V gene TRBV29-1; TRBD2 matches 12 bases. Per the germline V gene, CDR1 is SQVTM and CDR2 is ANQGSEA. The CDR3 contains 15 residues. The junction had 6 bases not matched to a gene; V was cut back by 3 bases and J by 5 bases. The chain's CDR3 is CSVDTSGRYQDTQYF. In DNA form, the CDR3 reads TGCAGCGTTGATACTAGCGGGAGGTACCAAGATACGCAGTATTTT.

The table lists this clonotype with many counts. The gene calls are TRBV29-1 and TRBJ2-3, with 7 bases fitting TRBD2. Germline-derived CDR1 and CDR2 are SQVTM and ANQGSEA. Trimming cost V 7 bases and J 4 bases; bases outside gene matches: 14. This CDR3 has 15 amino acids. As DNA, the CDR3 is TGCAGCGGGAAAAAGGGGACTCTAGCGGCAGATACGCAGTATTTT. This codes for CSGKKGTLAADTQYF.

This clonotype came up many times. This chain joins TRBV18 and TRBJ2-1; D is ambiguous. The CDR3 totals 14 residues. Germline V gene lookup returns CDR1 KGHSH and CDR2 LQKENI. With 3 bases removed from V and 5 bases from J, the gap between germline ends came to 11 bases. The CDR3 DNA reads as TGTGCCAGCTCACCGCCCTTTGAGAACAATGAGCAGTTCTTC. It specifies CASSPPFENNEQFF.

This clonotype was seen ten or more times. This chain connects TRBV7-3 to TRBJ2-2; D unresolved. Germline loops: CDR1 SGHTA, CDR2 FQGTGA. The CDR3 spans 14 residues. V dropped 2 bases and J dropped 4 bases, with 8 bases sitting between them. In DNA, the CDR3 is TGTGCCAGCAGCTTATTTACCGGCACCGGGGAGCTGTTTTTT. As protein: CASSLFTGTGELFF. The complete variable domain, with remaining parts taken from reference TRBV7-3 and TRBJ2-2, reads GAGVSQTPSNKVTEKGKYVELRCDPISGHTALYWYRQSLGQGPEFLIYFQGTGAADDSGLPNDRFFAVRPEGSVSTLKIQRTERGDSAVYLCASSLFTGTGELFFGEGSRLTVL.

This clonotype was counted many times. The CDR3 sequence: CASRTAIHQPQHF. The DNA of the CDR3 is TGTGCCAGCAGGACAGCTATCCATCAGCCCCAGCATTTT. The chain employs TRBV28 and TRBJ1-5, with D perhaps matching TRBD1 (5 bases). V shed 6 bases and J shed 5 bases, with 11 bases lying between them. There are 13 residues in the CDR3. Per germline, CDR1 MDHEN and CDR2 SYDVKM.

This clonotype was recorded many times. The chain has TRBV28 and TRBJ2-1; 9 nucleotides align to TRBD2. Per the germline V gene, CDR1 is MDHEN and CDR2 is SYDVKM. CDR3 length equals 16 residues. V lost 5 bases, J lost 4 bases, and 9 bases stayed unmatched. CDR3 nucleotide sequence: TGTGCCAGCAGTGTTAGCGGGAGTACAAGTTACAATGAGCAGTTCTTC. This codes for CASSVSGSTSYNEQFF.

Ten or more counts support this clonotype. CDR3 bases: TGTGCCAGCAGTTTAGGCGCAGGATTCTACGAGCAGTACTTC. This translates into CASSLGAGFYEQYF. The V and J genes are TRBV28 and TRBJ2-7; no reliable D call. The CDR3 runs to 14 residues. Trimming took off 2 bases at V and 3 bases at J, with 11 bases between the two ends. Germline V gene lookup returns CDR1 MDHEN and CDR2 SYDVKM. Looking up the rest from reference TRBV28 and TRBJ2-7 gives the full variable domain: DVKVTQSSRYLVKRTGEKVFLECVQDMDHENMFWYRQDPGLGLRLIYFSYDVKMKEKGDIPEGYSVSREKKERFSLILESASTNQTSMYLCASSLGAGFYEQYFGPGTRLTVT.

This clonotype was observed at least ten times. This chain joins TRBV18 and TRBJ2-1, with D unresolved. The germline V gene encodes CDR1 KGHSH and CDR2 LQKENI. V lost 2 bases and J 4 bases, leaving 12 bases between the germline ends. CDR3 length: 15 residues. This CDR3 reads CASSPSEIEYNEQFF. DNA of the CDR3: TGTGCCAGCTCACCAAGTGAGATCGAGTACAATGAGCAGTTCTTC.

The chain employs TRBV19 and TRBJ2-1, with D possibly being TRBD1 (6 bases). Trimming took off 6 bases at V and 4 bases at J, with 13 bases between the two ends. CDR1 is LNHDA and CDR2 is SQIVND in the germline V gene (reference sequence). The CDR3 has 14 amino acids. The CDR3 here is CASSNPQGYNEQFF. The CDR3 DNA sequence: TGTGCCAGTAGCAACCCTCAGGGGTACAATGAGCAGTTCTTC.

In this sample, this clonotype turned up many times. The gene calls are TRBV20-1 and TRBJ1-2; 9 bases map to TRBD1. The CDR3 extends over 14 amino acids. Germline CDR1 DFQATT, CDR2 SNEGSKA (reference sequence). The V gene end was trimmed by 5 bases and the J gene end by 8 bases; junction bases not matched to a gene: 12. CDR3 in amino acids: CSARTRQGEWGYTF. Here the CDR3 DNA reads TGCAGTGCTCGAACTCGACAGGGGGAATGGGGCTACACCTTC.